The 17 T cell receptor beta chains listed next were all sequenced from one sample in a study of spatial heterogeneity in lung cancer (dated by TCRdb to between 2019 and 2020). The library relied on 5' RACE. Sequencing was performed on a NextSeq 500. TCRdb cleaned the public reads at Q25 with fastp, built clones with MiXCR and kept in-frame beta chains. CDR3 protein duplicates are merged, each entry listing the most common genes and DNA. For this sample there are roughly 120,000 distinct CDR3 sequences; 12% appear just once. The ten largest clones add up to approximately 17% of the sample. The intended sense of this specimen's time point label: blood at routine non-recurrence follow-up after resection. Whole RNA extracted from tumor and nontumor lung tissue, or from cryopreserved PBMC samples, was used for TCR sequencing without cell sorting. Sequencing was performed on PBMCs, taken at follow-up. Source of these receptors: a male donor with early-stage non-small cell lung cancer.

This chain joins TRBV29-1 and TRBJ2-6; D may be TRBD1 (6 bases). The germline V gene encodes CDR1 SQVTM and CDR2 ANQGSEA. The CDR3 has 16 residues. Trimming shortened V by 5 bases and J by 1 base, and 15 bases separated the two germline ends. DNA for the CDR3: TGCAGCGTTAGTGGGACACAAAAATCTGGGGCCAACGTCCTGACTTTC. Translation: CSVSGTQKSGANVLTF.

Regarding this clonotype: Germline and junction disagree at one end, which may indicate a read error. The genes are TRBV24-1 and TRBJ2-2, with a possible D match to TRBD2 (5 bases). Germline V gives CDR1 KGHDR, CDR2 SFDVKD. This CDR3 is built from 12 residues. The CDR3 nucleotides are TGTGCCACCAGTGCGGGCACCGGGAAGCTGTTTTTT. This gives the protein CATSAGTGKLFF.

J is TRBJ2-4 and V is TRBV11-1; possibly TRBD1 for D (6 bases). The V end lost 5 bases, the J end lost 5 bases, and 10 bases lay between the germline ends. The CDR3 is 13 amino acids. Germline CDR1 is SGHAT and CDR2 is FQDESV (reference sequence). The CDR3 DNA reads as TGTGCCAGCAGCCTCGACAGGCAAAACATTCAGTACTTC. Protein product: CASSLDRQNIQYF.

A few counts support this clonotype. The chain recombines TRBV5-1 with TRBJ2-1; TRBD2 aligns across 8 bases. The trim removed 0 bases at V and 4 bases at J, leaving 9 bases unmatched. The germline gives CDR1 SGHRS, CDR2 YFSETQ. This CDR3 region has 17 residues. CDR3 nucleotides: TGCGCCAGCAGCTTGGAAGGTGCGGGGGGCCGATACAATGAGCAGTTCTTC. Translation: CASSLEGAGGRYNEQFF.

The chain uses TRBV28 and TRBJ2-2; 7 positions agree with TRBD2. Germline CDR1 and CDR2: MDHEN and SYDVKM. The CDR3 sequence is 15 residues long. The trim removed 7 bases at V and 4 bases at J, leaving 9 bases unmatched. The CDR3 protein is CASNLGGAGTGELFF. As DNA, the CDR3 is TGTGCCAGCAACCTGGGAGGGGCGGGCACCGGGGAGCTGTTTTTT. Looking up the rest from reference TRBV28 and TRBJ2-2 gives the full variable domain: DVKVTQSSRYLVKRTGEKVFLECVQDMDHENMFWYRQDPGLGLRLIYFSYDVKMKEKGDIPEGYSVSREKKERFSLILESASTNQTSMYLCASNLGGAGTGELFFGEGSRLTVL.

This clonotype was seen at least ten times. The chain couples TRBV28 to TRBJ1-2; weak D call: TRBD1 (6 bases). The CDR3 has 13 residues. Germline CDR1 is MDHEN and CDR2 is SYDVKM. V was clipped by 5 bases and J by 3 bases, with 10 bases between them. This CDR3 is CASSPGADYGYTF. For the CDR3, the DNA is TGTGCCAGCAGTCCGGGGGCCGACTATGGCTACACCTTC.

A note on this clonotype: An end of the junction differs from the germline gene, which may be a read error. The J gene is TRBJ1-1, the V gene TRBV10-2; D is unresolved. CDR1 is WSHSY, CDR2 SAAADI, per germline. This CDR3 comprises 11 residues. The CDR3 DNA reads TGCGCCAGCAGGCACAACACTGATGCTTTCTTT. Its protein product is CASRHNTDAFF.

This clonotype was seen a few times. The chain is built from TRBV5-1 and TRBJ2-5, with TRBD1 as a possible D gene (6 bases). The V end was cut by 1 base, the J end by 4 bases, with 11 bases between. Germline CDR1 is SGHRS and CDR2 is YFSETQ. The CDR3 extends over 14 amino acids. The CDR3 loop is CASSLQQTGETQYF. CDR3 sequence (DNA): TGCGCCAGCAGCTTGCAGCAGACAGGAGAGACCCAGTACTTC.

This chain joins TRBV21-1 and TRBJ2-3; TRBD1 is taken as the D call from the table, unchecked against the DNA. TRBV21-1 is a pseudogene segment. The CDR3 runs to 16 residues. The CDR3, as DNA: TGTGCCAGCAGAAAAAAGGGACAGTCTAGCACAGATACGCAGTATTTT. Its protein is CASRKKGQSSTDTQYF.

This clonotype turned up a few times. The chain combines TRBV19 with TRBJ2-7, with D unresolved. V shed 10 bases and J shed 3 bases, with 16 bases lying between them. Per the germline V gene, CDR1 is LNHDA and CDR2 is SQIVND (reference sequence). The CDR3 sequence is 13 residues long. CDR3 loop: CATSLLLDYEQYF. The CDR3 nucleotides are TGTGCCACCTCACTCCTGTTAGACTACGAGCAGTACTTC.

This clonotype was counted between two and nine times. The rearrangement uses TRBV19 and TRBJ1-3, with 8 bases matching TRBD1. The CDR3 is 16 residues long. V lost 3 bases and J lost 0; bases outside the gene matches: 4. Looked up from germline, CDR1 is LNHDA and CDR2 is SQIVND (reference sequence). Here the CDR3 DNA reads TGTGCCAGTAGTATCGGGGACAGGATCTCTGGAAACACCATATATTTT. Residues: CASSIGDRISGNTIYF.

This clonotype has only a few counts. The J gene is TRBJ1-4, the V gene TRBV20-1; the D is unclear. The CDR3 extends over 11 amino acids. Germline V lookup: CDR1 DFQATT, CDR2 SNEGSKA (reference sequence). V was pared by 4 bases and J by 11 bases, with 11 bases between. CDR3 in amino acids: CSAIPLGKLFF. CDR3 in DNA: TGCAGTGCTATACCGCTTGGGAAACTGTTTTTT.

A few counts support this clonotype. The V and J genes are TRBV7-2 and TRBJ1-3; weak D call: TRBD1 (6 bases). The CDR3 has 15 amino acids. The germline V and J ends were trimmed by 1 base and 0 bases, with 7 bases remaining between them. Germline CDR1 and CDR2: SGHTA and FQGNSA. The CDR3 coding sequence is TGTGCCAGCAGCTTAGGACAGGCCTCTGGAAACACCATATATTTT. It translates to CASSLGQASGNTIYF.

The chain is built from TRBV3-1 and TRBJ2-7, with 8 bases lining up with TRBD1. Per germline, CDR1 LGHDT and CDR2 YNNKEL (reference sequence). The ends lost 3 bases at V and 7 bases at J; junction bases unmatched: 11. CDR3 length: 15 amino acids. CDR3 protein: CASSQGWQGAREQYF. The CDR3 nucleotides read TGTGCCAGCAGCCAGGGGTGGCAGGGGGCACGAGAGCAGTACTTC.

The CDR3 sequence: CASSPRIAGSNYGYTF. In DNA form, the CDR3 reads TGTGCCAGCAGCCCCCGGATCGCGGGGTCTAACTATGGCTACACCTTC. The chain recombines TRBV5-8 with TRBJ1-2; no definite D call. This CDR3 region has 16 residues. Germline values: CDR1 SGHTS, CDR2 YDEGEE. Trimming shortened V by 4 bases and J by 0 bases, and 16 bases separated the two germline ends.

This clonotype was found many times. DNA of the CDR3: TGTGCCAGCAGTCACTACGAGCAGTACTTC. The encoded protein is CASSHYEQYF. The chain employs TRBV11-2 and TRBJ2-7; D not resolved. CDR3 size: 10 residues. CDR1 is SGHAT and CDR2 is FQNNGV in the germline V gene. Trimming stripped 6 bases from V and 3 bases from J, with 3 bases between.

This clonotype came up many times. This sequence joins TRBV20-1 and TRBJ1-1; D unresolved. CDR3 length: 11 amino acids. Germline loops: CDR1 DFQATT, CDR2 SNEGSKA (reference sequence). V was pared by 7 bases and J by 6 bases, with 12 bases between. CDR3 nucleotide sequence: TGCAGTGTTACGTCATTGGCTGAAGCTTTCTTT. It translates to CSVTSLAEAFF.